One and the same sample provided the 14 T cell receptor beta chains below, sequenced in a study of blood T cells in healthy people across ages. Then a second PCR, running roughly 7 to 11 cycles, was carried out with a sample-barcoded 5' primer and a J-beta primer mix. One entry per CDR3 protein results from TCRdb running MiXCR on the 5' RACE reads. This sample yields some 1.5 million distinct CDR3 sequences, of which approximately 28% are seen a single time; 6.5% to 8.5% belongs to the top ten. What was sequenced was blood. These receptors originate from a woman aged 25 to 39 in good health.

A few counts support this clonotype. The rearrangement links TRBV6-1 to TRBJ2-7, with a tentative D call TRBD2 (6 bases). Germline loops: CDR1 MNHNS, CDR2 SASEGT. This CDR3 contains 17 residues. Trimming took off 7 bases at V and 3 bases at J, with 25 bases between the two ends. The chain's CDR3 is CASTKREVGSLFYEQYF. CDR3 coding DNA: TGTGCCAGCACCAAAAGGGAGGTCGGCTCGCTCTTCTACGAGCAGTACTTC.

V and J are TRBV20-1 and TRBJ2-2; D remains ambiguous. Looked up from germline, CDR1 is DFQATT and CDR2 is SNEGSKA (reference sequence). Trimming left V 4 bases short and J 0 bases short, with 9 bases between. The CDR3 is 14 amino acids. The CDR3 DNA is TGCAGTGCTATTCTGGGCGCGAACACCGGGGAGCTGTTTTTT. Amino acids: CSAILGANTGELFF.

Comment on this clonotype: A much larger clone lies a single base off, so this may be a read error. Here the CDR3 DNA reads TGTGCCAGCAGTCCGGGGGGACTGGGACACGAGCAGTACTTC. This codes for CASSPGGLGHEQYF. This chain links TRBV12-3 or TRBV12-4 with TRBJ2-7; 7 nucleotides align to TRBD2. After removal of 5 bases from V and 5 bases from J, the junction contained 9 bases not matched to a gene. The CDR3 sequence is 14 residues long.

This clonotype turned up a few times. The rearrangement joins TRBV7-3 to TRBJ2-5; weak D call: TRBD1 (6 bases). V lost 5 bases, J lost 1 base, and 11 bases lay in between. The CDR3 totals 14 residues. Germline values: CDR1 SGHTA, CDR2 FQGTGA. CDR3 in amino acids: CASSQTGSQETQYF. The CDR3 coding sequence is TGTGCCAGCAGCCAAACAGGGTCCCAAGAGACCCAGTACTTC.

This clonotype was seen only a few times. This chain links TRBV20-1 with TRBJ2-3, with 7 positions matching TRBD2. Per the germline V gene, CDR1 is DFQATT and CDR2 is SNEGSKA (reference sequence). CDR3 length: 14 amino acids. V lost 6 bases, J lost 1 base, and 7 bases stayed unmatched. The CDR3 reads CSAQPSGRTDTQYF. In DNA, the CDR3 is TGCAGTGCCCAACCTAGCGGCCGCACAGATACGCAGTATTTT.

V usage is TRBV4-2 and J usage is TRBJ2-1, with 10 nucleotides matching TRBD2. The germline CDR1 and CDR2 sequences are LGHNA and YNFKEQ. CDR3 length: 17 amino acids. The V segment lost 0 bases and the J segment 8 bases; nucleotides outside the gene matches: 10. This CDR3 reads CASSQDASGGARDEQFF. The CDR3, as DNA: TGTGCCAGCAGCCAAGACGCGAGCGGGGGGGCTAGGGATGAGCAGTTCTTC.

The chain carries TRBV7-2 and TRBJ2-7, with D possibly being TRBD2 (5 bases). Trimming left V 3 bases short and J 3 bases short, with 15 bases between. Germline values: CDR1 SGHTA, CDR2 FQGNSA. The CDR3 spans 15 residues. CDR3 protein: CASSFFGGPNYEQYF. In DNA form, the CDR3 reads TGTGCCAGCAGCTTCTTTGGCGGGCCGAACTACGAGCAGTACTTC.

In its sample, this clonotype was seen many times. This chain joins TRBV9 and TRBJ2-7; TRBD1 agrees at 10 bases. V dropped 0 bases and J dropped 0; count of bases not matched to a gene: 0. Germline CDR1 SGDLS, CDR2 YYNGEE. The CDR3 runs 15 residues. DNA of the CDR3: TGTGCCAGCAGCGTAGGGACAGGGGGCTCCTACGAGCAGTACTTC. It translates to CASSVGTGGSYEQYF.

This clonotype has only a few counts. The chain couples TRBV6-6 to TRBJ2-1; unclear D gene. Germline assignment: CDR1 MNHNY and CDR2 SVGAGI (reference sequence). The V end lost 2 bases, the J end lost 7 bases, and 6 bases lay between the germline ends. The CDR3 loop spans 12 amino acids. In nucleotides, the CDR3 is TGTGCCAGCAGTTACAGGATAAATGAGCAGTTCTTC. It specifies CASSYRINEQFF.

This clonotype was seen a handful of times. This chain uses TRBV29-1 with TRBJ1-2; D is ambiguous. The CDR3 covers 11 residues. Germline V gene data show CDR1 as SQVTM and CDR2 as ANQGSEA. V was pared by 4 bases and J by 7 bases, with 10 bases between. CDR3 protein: CSVGSRVGYTF. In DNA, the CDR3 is TGCAGCGTTGGCAGTAGGGTTGGCTACACCTTC.

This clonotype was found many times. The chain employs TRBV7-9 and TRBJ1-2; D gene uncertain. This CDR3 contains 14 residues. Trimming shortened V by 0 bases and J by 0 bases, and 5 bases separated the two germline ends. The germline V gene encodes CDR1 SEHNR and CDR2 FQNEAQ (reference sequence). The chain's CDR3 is CASSLAQSNYGYTF. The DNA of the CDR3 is TGTGCCAGCAGCTTAGCACAGTCTAACTATGGCTACACCTTC.

The CDR3 sequence: CASSLGGLESGANVLTF. The CDR3 DNA reads TGTGCCAGCAGCTTAGGGGGTCTTGAGTCTGGGGCCAACGTCCTGACTTTC. This chain links TRBV7-2 with TRBJ2-6, with D uncertain. CDR1 is SGHTA, CDR2 FQGNSA, per germline. The ends were cut back, 1 base at V and 1 base at J, with 11 bases in the middle. The CDR3 is 17 residues long.

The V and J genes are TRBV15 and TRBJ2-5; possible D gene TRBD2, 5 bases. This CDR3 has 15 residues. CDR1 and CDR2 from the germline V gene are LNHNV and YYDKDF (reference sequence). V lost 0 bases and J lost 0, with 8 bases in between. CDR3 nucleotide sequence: TGTGCCACCAGCAGAGATCTAGCCAACCAAGAGACCCAGTACTTC. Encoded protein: CATSRDLANQETQYF.

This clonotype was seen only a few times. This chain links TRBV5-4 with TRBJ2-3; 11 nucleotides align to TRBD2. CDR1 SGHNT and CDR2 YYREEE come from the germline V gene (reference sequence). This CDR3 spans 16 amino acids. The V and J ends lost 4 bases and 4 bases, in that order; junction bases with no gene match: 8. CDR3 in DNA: TGTGCCAGCAGCCAATTTAGCGGGGGGGCCTCAGATACGCAGTATTTT. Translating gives CASSQFSGGASDTQYF.